One and the same sample provided the 27 T cell receptor beta chains below, sequenced in a study of T cells in Graves' hyperthyroidism and ophthalmopathy. Amplified TCR beta CDR3 regions derived from RNA transcripts. The study used the HTBI primer set for a first-round RT-PCR of the TCR CDR3. TCRdb recomputed calls from the multiplex PCR reads with MiXCR, one row per CDR3 protein. The sample records hundreds of thousands of distinct CDR3 sequences, roughly 15% being singletons. Sequenced material: blood. Receptors were obtained from a woman aged 40 to 49 with Graves' ophthalmopathy.

The sample holds many counts of this clonotype. The chain has TRBV20-1 and TRBJ2-7, with 9 bases lining up with TRBD1. Losses at the gene ends were 5 bases for V and 1 base for J; bases not matched to a gene: 12. CDR3 size: 16 residues. Per germline, CDR1 DFQATT and CDR2 SNEGSKA (reference sequence). Here the CDR3 reads CSAGSFTGQGSYEQYF. The CDR3 region has the DNA TGCAGTGCTGGAAGCTTCACCGGACAGGGGTCCTACGAGCAGTACTTC.

This clonotype was observed at least ten times. The chain uses TRBV7-9 and TRBJ2-2; weak D call: TRBD1 (5 bases). Trimming shortened V by 0 bases and J by 7 bases, and 12 bases separated the two germline ends. Germline values: CDR1 SEHNR, CDR2 FQNEAQ (reference sequence). This CDR3 region has 15 residues. For the CDR3, the DNA is TGTGCCAGCAGCTTAGCGGACCAGGGTCACGGGGAGCTGTTTTTT. Its protein product is CASSLADQGHGELFF. The whole variable domain, filled in from reference TRBV7-9 and TRBJ2-2, reads DTGVSQNPRHKITKRGQNVTFRCDPISEHNRLYWYRQTLGQGPEFLTYFQNEAQLEKSRLLSDRFSAERPKGSFSTLEIQRTEQGDSAMYLCASSLADQGHGELFFGEGSRLTVL.

This clonotype has ten or more counts. The rearrangement joins TRBV28 to TRBJ2-5, with D perhaps TRBD2 (5 bases). The CDR3 length is 13 residues. V was shortened by 7 bases and J by 3 bases, with 12 bases between the two germline ends. In germline, CDR1 is MDHEN, CDR2 SYDVKM. CDR3 in amino acids: CASTTRGKETQYF. The CDR3 region has the DNA TGTGCCAGCACCACCCGAGGGAAAGAGACCCAGTACTTC.

This clonotype came up many times. V gene TRBV7-8 combines with J gene TRBJ2-4; tentatively, D is TRBD1 (6 bases). Per the germline V gene, CDR1 is SGHVS and CDR2 is FQNEAQ. There are 14 residues in the CDR3. The germline V and J ends were trimmed by 5 bases and 6 bases, with 14 bases remaining between them. For the CDR3, the DNA is TGTGCCAGCAGCCCTTTCGGGACAAGAAACATTCAGTACTTC. Protein: CASSPFGTRNIQYF.

This clonotype was detected ten times or more. The rearrangement joins TRBV7-9 to TRBJ2-4; D possibly matches TRBD1 or TRBD2 (5 bases each). The CDR3 runs 15 residues. Germline V gene lookup returns CDR1 SEHNR and CDR2 FQNEAQ (reference sequence). Trimming removed 3 bases from V and 1 base from J, with 10 bases in between. The CDR3 DNA follows: TGTGCCAGCAGCTTGCAGGGCGGGGCCAAAAACATTCAGTACTTC. Protein sequence: CASSLQGGAKNIQYF.

This rearrangement joins TRBV5-4 to TRBJ2-4; D not certain. CDR1 SGHNT and CDR2 YYREEE come from the germline V gene (reference sequence). CDR3 length: 16 amino acids. Trimming took off 3 bases at V and 0 bases at J, with 13 bases between the two ends. The CDR3 DNA is TGTGCCAGCAGCTCTCCGGGTGATCTAGCCAAAAACATTCAGTACTTC. Encoded protein: CASSSPGDLAKNIQYF. Using reference TRBV5-4 and TRBJ2-4 for the parts outside the CDR3, the full variable domain is ETGVTQSPTHLIKTRGQQVTLRCSSQSGHNTVSWYQQALGQGPQFIFQYYREEENGRGNFPPRFSGLQFPNYSSELNVNALELDDSALYLCASSSPGDLAKNIQYFGAGTRLSVL.

This rearrangement joins TRBV6-1 to TRBJ2-2; the match to TRBD1 covers 7 bases. The germline V gene encodes CDR1 MNHNS and CDR2 SASEGT. This CDR3 has 14 residues. The ends lost 8 bases at V and 7 bases at J; junction bases unmatched: 10. For the CDR3, the DNA is TGTGCCAGCCGCAACAGGGGCGGCGGCGGGGAGCTGTTTTTT. Protein sequence: CASRNRGGGGELFF.

The table lists this clonotype with many counts. The chain has TRBV6-2 or TRBV6-3 and TRBJ2-7, with 7 bases matching TRBD1. In germline, CDR1 is MNHEY, CDR2 SVGEGT. The CDR3 covers 13 residues. The V gene end was trimmed by 11 bases and the J gene end by 2 bases; junction bases not matched to a gene: 9. The CDR3 bases are TGTGCCCTCGGGGCAGGGGGACCCTACGAGCAGTACTTC. It translates to CALGAGGPYEQYF.

This clonotype occurred many times. The chain has TRBV7-2 and TRBJ2-7; no reliable D call. V gave up 4 bases and J gave up 1 base, with 11 bases separating them. The V gene's germline CDR1 is SGHTA and CDR2 FQGNSA. This CDR3 is 14 amino acids long. CDR3 bases: TGTGCCAGCAGCTCCCCGCCATCTTCCTACGAGCAGTACTTC. It encodes CASSSPPSSYEQYF.

This clonotype was detected ten times or more. The chain is built from TRBV28 and TRBJ2-5; 7 bases fit TRBD1. After removal of 5 bases from V and 4 bases from J, the junction contained 10 bases not matched to a gene. The CDR3 runs 15 residues. Per germline, CDR1 MDHEN and CDR2 SYDVKM. Here the CDR3 reads CASSPITGAVETQYF. The CDR3 DNA reads as TGTGCCAGCAGTCCGATTACAGGGGCGGTAGAGACCCAGTACTTC.

This clonotype was seen many times. The V gene is TRBV7-2, the J gene TRBJ2-2; 13 bases agree with TRBD2. CDR1 and CDR2 (germline): SGHTA, FQGNSA. The CDR3 is made up of 19 amino acids. The ends lost 5 bases at V and 4 bases at J; junction bases unmatched: 13. The CDR3 DNA sequence: TGTGCCAGCAGCGGAGCCCGGACTAGCGGGAGTGTAAGCACCGGGGAGCTGTTTTTT. As protein: CASSGARTSGSVSTGELFF.

This clonotype was counted many times. This rearrangement joins TRBV11-2 to TRBJ2-5; TRBD1 aligns across 9 bases. The CDR3 length is 14 residues. Trimming took 5 bases from V and 2 from J; bases not matched to a gene: 3. Looked up from germline, CDR1 is SGHAT and CDR2 is FQNNGV. The chain's CDR3 is CASSATGGQETQYF. CDR3 sequence (DNA): TGTGCCAGCAGCGCGACAGGGGGTCAAGAGACCCAGTACTTC.

There are many counts of this clonotype. The J gene is TRBJ1-2, the V gene TRBV9, with TRBD1 identical over 8 bases. Germline V gives CDR1 SGDLS, CDR2 YYNGEE. The CDR3 length is 16 residues. The V segment lost 6 bases and the J segment 8 bases; nucleotides outside the gene matches: 18. This CDR3 reads CASNPEGSGGVWGYTF. The CDR3 DNA follows: TGTGCCAGCAACCCGGAGGGGTCAGGGGGCGTCTGGGGCTACACCTTC.

There are a few counts of this clonotype. This could be a read error, since a much larger clone is one nucleotide away. J is TRBJ2-2 and V is TRBV30; D ambiguous. Germline loops: CDR1 GTSNPN, CDR2 SVGIG (reference sequence). This CDR3 is 11 amino acids long. Trimming pared 0 bases from V and 6 bases from J, leaving 2 bases between. CDR3 protein: CAWSVSGELFF. DNA for the CDR3: TGTGCCTGGAGTGTATCCGGGGAGCTGTTTTTT. The whole variable domain, remainder taken from reference TRBV30 and TRBJ2-2, is SQTIHQWPATLVQPVGSPLSLECTVEGTSNPNLYWYRQAAGRGLQLLFYSVGIGQISSEVPQNLSASRPQDRQFILSSKKLLLSDSGFYLCAWSVSGELFFGEGSRLTVL.

This clonotype was seen ten or more times. V and J are TRBV7-2 and TRBJ1-5; possibly TRBD1 for D (6 bases). Germline V gene data show CDR1 as SGHTA and CDR2 as FQGNSA. Trimming removed 4 bases at V and 6 bases at J, with 10 bases between. The CDR3 is 13 residues long. CDR3 loop: CASSWTVAQPQHF. The CDR3, as DNA: TGTGCCAGCAGCTGGACAGTGGCTCAGCCCCAGCATTTT.

This clonotype was seen repeatedly, ten times or more. The V call is TRBV12-3 or TRBV12-4, the J call TRBJ1-1, with 11 bases that match TRBD1. The V segment lost 6 bases and the J segment 5 bases; nucleotides outside the gene matches: 11. The CDR3 runs 16 residues. The CDR3 sequence is CASRTGTGGWGTEAFF. The CDR3 DNA reads as TGTGCCAGCAGAACCGGGACAGGGGGTTGGGGAACTGAAGCTTTCTTT.

This clonotype was picked up many times. The chain links TRBV28 to TRBJ1-2; 8 positions agree with TRBD1. Trimming took 6 bases from V and 12 from J; bases not matched to a gene: 6. This CDR3 is built from 11 residues. Per germline, CDR1 MDHEN and CDR2 SYDVKM. Here the CDR3 DNA reads TGTGCCAGCAGCCTGACAGGGGATCACACCTTC. Its protein is CASSLTGDHTF.

At least ten counts were recorded for this clonotype. The V and J genes are TRBV11-2 and TRBJ2-7; a weak D match, TRBD1 (6 bases). Germline CDR1 and CDR2: SGHAT and FQNNGV. The CDR3 runs 15 residues. V dropped 5 bases and J dropped 0 bases, with 14 bases sitting between them. CDR3 in DNA: TGTGCCAGCAGCGAGAGACAGGACCTCTCCTACGAGCAGTACTTC. The encoded protein is CASSERQDLSYEQYF.

This clonotype was observed at least ten times. V is TRBV2 and J is TRBJ2-7, with 9 bases identical to TRBD1. The CDR3 sequence is 16 residues long. Germline V gene lookup returns CDR1 SNHLY and CDR2 FYNNEI. Trimming removed 5 bases from V and 5 bases from J; junction bases left unmatched: 13. CDR3 in DNA: TGTGCCAGCAGTTTGACCGGGACAGGGTTATCCCACGAGCAGTACTTC. Amino acid sequence: CASSLTGTGLSHEQYF. Full variable domain (remainder filled in from reference TRBV2 and TRBJ2-7): EPEVTQTPSHQVTQMGQEVILRCVPISNHLYFYWYRQILGQKVEFLVSFYNNEISEKSEIFDDQFSVERPDGSNFTLKIRSTKLEDSAMYFCASSLTGTGLSHEQYFGPGTRLTVT.

This clonotype was seen a few times. The chain is built from TRBV27 and TRBJ2-7; unclear D gene. The CDR3 has 13 residues. Trimming took 5 bases from V and 1 from J, leaving 9 bases between them. The germline V gene has CDR1 MNHEY and CDR2 SMNVEV (reference sequence). CDR3 sequence: CASSHDRSYEQYF. DNA for the CDR3: TGTGCCAGCAGTCATGACCGGTCCTACGAGCAGTACTTC.

This clonotype was seen ten or more times. The J gene is TRBJ1-3, the V gene TRBV12-3 or TRBV12-4, with D perhaps TRBD1 (5 bases). Between the trimmed V and J ends, which lost 6 bases and 4 bases, there was a span of 16 bases. The CDR3 extends over 15 amino acids. The CDR3, as DNA: TGTGCCAGCAGCCCGGGAGGGGCTCTCGGAAACACCATATATTTT. The encoded protein is CASSPGGALGNTIYF.

The genes are TRBV10-3 and TRBJ2-5; 10 bases map to TRBD2. Germline V gene sequence: CDR1 ENHRY, CDR2 SYGVKD. The junction had 18 bases not matched to a gene; V was cut back by 4 bases and J by 7 bases. The CDR3 runs 18 residues. The CDR3 protein is CAISVAAVLAGETGTQYF. CDR3 coding DNA: TGTGCCATCAGTGTGGCGGCCGTTCTAGCGGGAGAAACGGGGACCCAGTACTTC.

In this sample, this clonotype turned up many times. This chain connects TRBV6-1 to TRBJ1-2; TRBD1 might be the D (6 bases). The CDR3 spans 16 residues. The germline gives CDR1 MNHNS, CDR2 SASEGT. Trimming took 3 bases from V and 4 from J, leaving 18 bases between them. The DNA of the CDR3 is TGTGCCAGCAGTGAGATGTCGACAGGAAGCTCCTATGGCTACACCTTC. Its translation is CASSEMSTGSSYGYTF.

The chain employs TRBV3-1 and TRBJ1-2, with a weak D call TRBD1 (5 bases). V was cut by 2 bases and J by 8 bases, with 9 bases left in between. Germline CDR1 reads LGHDT; CDR2 reads YNNKEL (reference sequence). CDR3 length equals 12 residues. CDR3 DNA: TGTGCCAGCAGCCAAAGGGGCGAGGGCTACACCTTC. Translation: CASSQRGEGYTF. The full variable domain, its missing parts supplied by reference TRBV3-1 and TRBJ1-2, is DTAVSQTPKYLVTQMGNDKSIKCEQNLGHDTMYWYKQDSKKFLKIMFSYNNKELIINETVPNRFSPKSPDKAHLNLHINSLELGDSAVYFCASSQRGEGYTFGSGTRLTVV.

This clonotype was counted many times. The rearrangement links TRBV7-9 to TRBJ2-5; either TRBD1 or TRBD2 may fit D (5 bases each). The V and J ends lost 1 base and 4 bases respectively, with 13 bases between them. CDR1 is SEHNR and CDR2 is FQNEAQ in the germline V gene (reference sequence). The CDR3 is made up of 15 amino acids. This chain's CDR3 is CASSLVRGRPETQYF. The CDR3, as DNA: TGTGCCAGCAGCTTAGTGAGGGGAAGACCAGAGACCCAGTACTTC.

V gene TRBV15 combines with J gene TRBJ1-1; 9 bases agree with TRBD1. From germline, CDR1 is LNHNV and CDR2 YYDKDF (reference sequence). The length of the CDR3 is 13 residues. V gave up 8 bases and J gave up 3 bases; unmatched junction bases: 4. The CDR3 DNA is TGTGCCACCGCAAGGACAGGGGACACTGAAGCTTTCTTT. It translates to CATARTGDTEAFF.

The chain has TRBV27 and TRBJ2-7; 9 nucleotides line up with TRBD2. In germline, CDR1 is MNHEY, CDR2 SMNVEV (reference sequence). V was pared by 5 bases and J by 2 bases, with 4 bases of the junction left unmatched. CDR3 length: 14 amino acids. CDR3 sequence reads: CASSRVAGAYEQYF. In DNA, the CDR3 is TGTGCCAGCAGTCGTGTAGCGGGAGCCTACGAGCAGTACTTC.